This T cell receptor (beta chain) was identified during a study of T cells after yellow fever vaccination. Study details: Fractions containing few cells were prepared with SMART-Seq v4 Ultra Low Input. General study results and limits: The presence of abundant clonotypes contaminating from the bulk population was possible in FACS-sorted repertoires. A small proportion of clonotypes was detected in both the CD4 and CD8 compartments.

This clonotype was recorded many times. Its antigen remains unknown. It was through 5'RACE template switching that TCR cDNA was made, with a universal primer site and UMIs added. MiXCR, run by TCRdb on the 5' RACE reads, gives a single entry per CDR3 protein. Altogether 250,000 or so distinct CDR3 sequences are present, approximately 3.5% being singletons, with the ten largest covering over 15%. The V gene's germline CDR1 is MNHEY and CDR2 SVGAGI. The germline V and J ends were trimmed by 6 bases and 5 bases, with 13 bases remaining between them. The CDR3 spans 13 residues. The sample consisted of PBMCs, taken 15 days after the yellow fever booster vaccination. The clonotype was recovered from a man between 18 and 29 years old who received the YFV17D yellow fever vaccine. The V call is TRBV6-5, the J call TRBJ2-5; no clear D gene. DNA of the CDR3: TGTGCCAGCAGAAATGTGCGTTCGGAGACCCAGTACTTC. Translated: CASRNVRSETQYF.